Listed here are 22 T cell receptor beta chains from one sample, sequenced in a study of blood T cell repertoires in COVID-19 (dated by TCRdb to about 2020). Receptor amplification or capture employed the immunoSEQ multiplex PCR assay. Here the immuneACCESS table is served through TCRdb, limited to in-frame sequences with V and J called. Missing clones are a known gap in these copies; in checked studies unresolved V genes cover under half, and the rest lacks a known reason. The sample yields roughly 150,000 clones; about 77% were counted once. The top ten constitute around 14% of the sample. Sequenced: peripheral blood. These receptors were collected from a woman of 80 years or more with acute or convalescent COVID-19.

CDR3 loop: CASSIDRGNYGYTF. In DNA, the CDR3 is TGTGCCAGTAGTATAGACAGGGGAAACTATGGCTACACCTTC. The rearrangement links TRBV19 to TRBJ1-2, with D possibly matching TRBD1 (6 bases). The V gene lost 0 bases and the J gene lost 2 bases, with 7 bases spanning the gap. This CDR3 region has 14 residues. CDR1 and CDR2 from the germline V gene are LNHDA and SQIVND (reference sequence).

The V and J genes are TRBV19 and TRBJ2-2; D is perhaps TRBD1 (5 bases). The CDR3 length is 15 residues. The germline gives CDR1 LNHDA, CDR2 SQIVND (reference sequence). Trimming cost V 4 bases and J 1 base, with 10 bases left between them. Here the CDR3 DNA reads TGTGCCAGTAGTAAGGTTAGGGGGAACACCGGGGAGCTGTTTTTT. It is translated as CASSKVRGNTGELFF.

V usage is TRBV5-4 and J usage is TRBJ2-5; 9 bases align to TRBD1. V gave up 4 bases and J gave up 2 bases; unmatched junction bases: 6. From germline, CDR1 is SGHNT and CDR2 YYREEE (reference sequence). There are 15 residues in the CDR3. Here the CDR3 reads CASSLRQGVQETQYF. CDR3 nucleotides: TGTGCCAGCAGCCTACGACAGGGGGTACAAGAGACCCAGTACTTC.

DNA for the CDR3: TGTGCCAGCAGCCCATCCTACAGGGTGACTGAAGCTTTCTTT. It specifies CASSPSYRVTEAFF. This chain connects TRBV2 to TRBJ1-1; perhaps TRBD1 as D (6 bases). Germline CDR1 is SNHLY and CDR2 is FYNNEI. The CDR3 runs 14 residues. V shed 6 bases and J shed 5 bases, with 16 bases lying between them.

The V gene is TRBV2, the J gene TRBJ2-1; possibly TRBD1 for D (5 bases). The CDR3 runs to 13 residues. V was trimmed by 7 bases and J by 0 bases, leaving 7 bases between them. Per the germline V gene, CDR1 is SNHLY and CDR2 is FYNNEI. The CDR3 sequence: CASTGRSYNEQFF. Written as DNA, the CDR3 is TGTGCCAGCACAGGGCGCTCCTACAATGAGCAGTTCTTC.

DNA for the CDR3: TGTGCCACCAGCAGTCCAATCGGTAGGGGTTTCTATGGCTACACCTTC. Translating it yields CATSSPIGRGFYGYTF. The rearrangement joins TRBV15 to TRBJ1-2, with D tentatively TRBD1 (5 bases). This CDR3 is 16 amino acids long. V lost 3 bases to trimming and J lost 4 bases, with 18 bases between them. The germline gives CDR1 LNHNV, CDR2 YYDKDF (reference sequence).

V gene TRBV30 combines with J gene TRBJ1-2, with 9 nucleotides matching TRBD1. V trimming: 2 bases; J trimming: 8 bases; junction bases outside the gene matches: 12. Per germline, CDR1 GTSNPN and CDR2 SVGIG (reference sequence). The CDR3 contains 15 residues. CDR3 coding DNA: TGTGCCTGGAGTAGCCAGACAGGGGGTTTTGGCGGCTACACCTTC. Amino acids: CAWSSQTGGFGGYTF. Supplemented by reference TRBV30 and TRBJ1-2, the full variable domain reads SQTIHQWPATLVQPVGSPLSLECTVEGTSNPNLYWYRQAAGRGLQLLFYSVGIGQISSEVPQNLSASRPQDRQFILSSKKLLLSDSGFYLCAWSSQTGGFGGYTFGSGTRLTVV.

This clone appeared a few times. The chain combines TRBV4-1 with TRBJ2-3, with a tentative D call TRBD1 (6 bases). Trimming cost V 1 base and J 4 bases, with 15 bases left between them. CDR3 length equals 16 residues. CDR1 is MGHRA, CDR2 YSYEKL, per germline. The DNA of the CDR3 is TGCGCCAGCAGCCAAGCCCAGGGGACCATCGCAGATACGCAGTATTTT. Protein sequence: CASSQAQGTIADTQYF.

This clone appeared a few times. V is TRBV19 and J is TRBJ1-5; 10 bases map to TRBD1. Germline-derived CDR1 and CDR2 are LNHDA and SQIVND (reference sequence). J lost 5 bases, V lost 6 bases, and 7 bases had no gene match. This CDR3 is built from 15 residues. The chain's CDR3 is CASSDSGQGYQPQHF. The CDR3 nucleotides are TGTGCCAGTAGCGACTCGGGACAGGGGTATCAGCCCCAGCATTTT.

This clone was recorded a few times. This rearrangement joins TRBV7-2 to TRBJ1-4, with D maybe TRBD1 (6 bases). Germline lookup yields CDR1 SGHTA and CDR2 FQGNSA. The CDR3 is made up of 15 amino acids. Trimming removed 5 bases from V and 7 bases from J, with 17 bases in between. The CDR3 protein is CASSQNRAKGEKLFF. The CDR3 nucleotides read TGTGCCAGCAGCCAAAACAGGGCAAAAGGTGAAAAACTGTTTTTT.

J is TRBJ1-2 and V is TRBV6-6; possibly TRBD1 for D (5 bases). Per the germline V gene, CDR1 is MNHNY and CDR2 is SVGAGI (reference sequence). There are 14 residues in the CDR3. V dropped 5 bases and J dropped 7 bases, with 17 bases sitting between them. CDR3 in amino acids: CASSKAGTIVGYTF. DNA for the CDR3: TGTGCCAGCAGTAAAGCGGGGACTATCGTTGGCTACACCTTC.

The table lists this clone with a count of one. The CDR3 DNA reads as TGTGCCAGTAGCCTTACAAGGGAGCTGTTTTTT. It specifies CASSLTRELFF. The chain couples TRBV19 to TRBJ2-2; no clear D gene. Germline loops: CDR1 LNHDA, CDR2 SQIVND (reference sequence). The CDR3 covers 11 residues. The ends were cut back, 6 bases at V and 9 bases at J, with 8 bases in the middle.

Concerning this clone: The junction does not match germline at one end; this may be a read error. The chain has TRBV7-2 and TRBJ2-7, with D possibly matching TRBD2 (6 bases). There are 11 residues in the CDR3. Germline CDR1 SGHTA, CDR2 FQGNSA. CDR3 sequence: CASSSAGTLRF. CDR3 DNA: TGTGCCAGCAGCTCCGCCGGGACTCTGCGCTTC.

This clone appeared a single time. V and J are TRBV30 and TRBJ1-1; 12 bases align to TRBD1. The CDR3 has 14 amino acids. The V and J ends lost 3 bases and 6 bases, in that order; junction bases with no gene match: 5. Germline V gene sequence: CDR1 GTSNPN, CDR2 SVGIG (reference sequence). The CDR3: CAWSPGQGAAEAFF. In DNA form, the CDR3 reads TGTGCCTGGAGCCCGGGACAGGGGGCCGCTGAAGCTTTCTTT.

This clone turned up a few times. The V call is TRBV19, the J call TRBJ1-1, with 8 nucleotides matching TRBD1. This CDR3 contains 13 residues. V shed 9 bases and J 1 base; nucleotides not matched to a gene: 4. CDR1 and CDR2 (germline): LNHDA, SQIVND (reference sequence). CDR3 nucleotides: TGTGCCAGCGCGGGACAGGAGAACACTGAAGCTTTCTTT. As protein: CASAGQENTEAFF.

The chain couples TRBV27 to TRBJ1-1; 9 positions agree with TRBD1. With V trimmed by 4 bases and J by 1 base, 4 bases remained unmatched. The CDR3 spans 15 residues. From germline, CDR1 is MNHEY and CDR2 SMNVEV (reference sequence). The DNA of the CDR3 is TGTGCCAGCAGTTCTCAGACAGGGGGGAACACTGAAGCTTTCTTT. It codes for CASSSQTGGNTEAFF.

The J gene is TRBJ2-1, the V gene TRBV12-3 or TRBV12-4; the D gene is possibly TRBD2 (6 bases). The CDR3 runs to 13 residues. V lost 6 bases and J 6 bases, leaving 12 bases between the germline ends. In nucleotides, the CDR3 is TGTGCCAGCAGGCGTCGGGGAGGCAATGAGCAGTTCTTC. This codes for CASRRRGGNEQFF.

The V and J genes are TRBV28 and TRBJ2-7; TRBD1 matches 7 bases. The CDR3 runs 15 residues. Per germline, CDR1 MDHEN and CDR2 SYDVKM. J was trimmed by 2 bases and V by 7 bases; bases with no gene match: 11. Here the CDR3 reads CASNAGSGGTYEQYF. CDR3 nucleotide sequence: TGTGCCAGCAACGCCGGGTCAGGGGGTACCTACGAGCAGTACTTC.

The chain is built from TRBV27 and TRBJ2-2; tentative D call: TRBD2 (6 bases). The CDR3 is 15 residues long. From germline, CDR1 is MNHEY and CDR2 SMNVEV (reference sequence). The V end lost 3 bases, the J end lost 4 bases, and 12 bases lay between the germline ends. CDR3 sequence: CASSFGGVGTGELFF. CDR3 DNA: TGTGCCAGCAGTTTCGGGGGTGTGGGCACCGGGGAGCTGTTTTTT.

This chain joins TRBV28 and TRBJ1-1; TRBD1 is a possible D gene (6 bases). Germline V gene sequence: CDR1 MDHEN, CDR2 SYDVKM. Trimming stripped 8 bases from V and 1 base from J, with 14 bases between. The CDR3 length is 14 residues. Written as DNA, the CDR3 is TGTGCCAGCCTAGGGACATCCGGGAACACTGAAGCTTTCTTT. Translating gives CASLGTSGNTEAFF.

The chain is built from TRBV12-3 or TRBV12-4 and TRBJ1-1; TRBD1 might be the D (5 bases). This CDR3 has 13 residues. V lost 6 bases to trimming and J lost 3 bases, with 11 bases between them. CDR3 residues: CASSRIGDTEAFF. The DNA of the CDR3 is TGTGCCAGCAGCCGTATAGGGGACACTGAAGCTTTCTTT.

V usage is TRBV7-2 and J usage is TRBJ2-7; 11 nucleotides match TRBD2. V trimming: 2 bases; J trimming: 3 bases; junction bases outside the gene matches: 6. The CDR3 is 16 residues long. Per germline, CDR1 SGHTA and CDR2 FQGNSA. CDR3 sequence (DNA): TGTGCCAGCAGCTTAATGCGACTAGCGGGAAACTACGAGCAGTACTTC. Translating gives CASSLMRLAGNYEQYF.